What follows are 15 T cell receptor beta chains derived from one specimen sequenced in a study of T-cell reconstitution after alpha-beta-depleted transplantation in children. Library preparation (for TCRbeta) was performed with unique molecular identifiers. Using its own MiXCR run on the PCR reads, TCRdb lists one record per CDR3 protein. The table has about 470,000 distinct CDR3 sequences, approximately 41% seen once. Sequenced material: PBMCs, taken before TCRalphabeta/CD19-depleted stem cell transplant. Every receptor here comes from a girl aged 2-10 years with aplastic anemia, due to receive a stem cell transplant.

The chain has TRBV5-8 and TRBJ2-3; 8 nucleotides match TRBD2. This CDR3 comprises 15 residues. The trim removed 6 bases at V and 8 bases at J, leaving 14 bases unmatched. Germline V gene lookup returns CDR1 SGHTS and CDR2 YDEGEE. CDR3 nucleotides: TGTGCCAGCATCGACAGCGGGGGTTCACAGAGTACGCAGTATTTT. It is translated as CASIDSGGSQSTQYF.

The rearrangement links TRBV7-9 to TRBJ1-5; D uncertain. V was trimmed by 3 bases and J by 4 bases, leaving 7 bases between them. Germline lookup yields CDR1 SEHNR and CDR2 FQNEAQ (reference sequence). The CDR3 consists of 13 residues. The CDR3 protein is CASSFYGNQPQHF. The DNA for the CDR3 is TGTGCCAGCAGCTTTTACGGAAATCAGCCCCAGCATTTT.

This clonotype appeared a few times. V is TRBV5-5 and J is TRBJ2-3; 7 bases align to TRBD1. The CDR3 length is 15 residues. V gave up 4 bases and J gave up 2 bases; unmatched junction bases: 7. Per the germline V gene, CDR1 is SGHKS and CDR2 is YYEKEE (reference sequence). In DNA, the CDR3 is TGTGCCAGCAGCCCTCAGACAGGGCACACAGATACGCAGTATTTT. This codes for CASSPQTGHTDTQYF.

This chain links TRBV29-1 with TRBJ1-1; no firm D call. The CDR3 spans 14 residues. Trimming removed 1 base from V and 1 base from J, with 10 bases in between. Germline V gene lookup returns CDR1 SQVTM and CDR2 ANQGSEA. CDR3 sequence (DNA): TGCAGCGTTGAAGTACACAAGAAGAACACTGAAGCTTTCTTT. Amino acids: CSVEVHKKNTEAFF.

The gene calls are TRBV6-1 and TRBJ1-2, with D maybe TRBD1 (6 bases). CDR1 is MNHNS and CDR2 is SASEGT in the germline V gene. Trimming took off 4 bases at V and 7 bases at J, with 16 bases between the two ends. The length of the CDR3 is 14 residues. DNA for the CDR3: TGTGCCAGCAGTGTCGACAGGTCCCTAAGTGGCTACACCTTC. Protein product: CASSVDRSLSGYTF.

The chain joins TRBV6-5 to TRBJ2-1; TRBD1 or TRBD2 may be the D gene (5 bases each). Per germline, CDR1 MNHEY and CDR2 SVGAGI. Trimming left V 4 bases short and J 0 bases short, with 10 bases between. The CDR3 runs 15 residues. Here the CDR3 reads CASSWDALSYNEQFF. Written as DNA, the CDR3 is TGTGCCAGCAGTTGGGACGCACTCTCCTACAATGAGCAGTTCTTC.

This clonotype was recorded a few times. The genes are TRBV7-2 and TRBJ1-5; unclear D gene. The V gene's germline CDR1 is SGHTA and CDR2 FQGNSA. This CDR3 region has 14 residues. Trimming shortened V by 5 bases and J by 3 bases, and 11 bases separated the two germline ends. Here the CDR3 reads CASSPDPHNQPQHF. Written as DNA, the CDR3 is TGTGCCAGCAGCCCGGACCCCCACAATCAGCCCCAGCATTTT.

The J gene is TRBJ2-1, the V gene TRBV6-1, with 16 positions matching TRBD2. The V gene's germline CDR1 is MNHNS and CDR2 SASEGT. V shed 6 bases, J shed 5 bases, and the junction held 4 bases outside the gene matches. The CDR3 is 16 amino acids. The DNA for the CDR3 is TGTGCCAGCAGCCCCGGGACTAGCGGGAGGGACAATGAGCAGTTCTTC. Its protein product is CASSPGTSGRDNEQFF.

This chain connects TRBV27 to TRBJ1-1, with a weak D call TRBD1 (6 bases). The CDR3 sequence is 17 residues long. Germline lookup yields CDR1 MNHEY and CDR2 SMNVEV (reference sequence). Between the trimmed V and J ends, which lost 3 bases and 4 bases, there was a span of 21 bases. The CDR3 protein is CASSFLGGRRGGTEAFF. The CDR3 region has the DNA TGTGCCAGCAGTTTTTTAGGGGGAAGGCGGGGGGGCACTGAAGCTTTCTTT.

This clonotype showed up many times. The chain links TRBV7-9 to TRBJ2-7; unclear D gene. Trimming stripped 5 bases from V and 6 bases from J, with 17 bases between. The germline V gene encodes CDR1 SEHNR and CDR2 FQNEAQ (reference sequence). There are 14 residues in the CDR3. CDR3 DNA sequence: TGTGCCAGCAGCCTTGAGGTCGGGTCGGGCGAGCAGTACTTC. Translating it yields CASSLEVGSGEQYF.

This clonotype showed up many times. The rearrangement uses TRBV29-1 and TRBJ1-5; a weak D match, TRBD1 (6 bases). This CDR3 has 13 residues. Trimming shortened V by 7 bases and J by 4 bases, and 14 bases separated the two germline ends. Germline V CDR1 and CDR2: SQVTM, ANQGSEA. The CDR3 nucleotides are TGCAGCGCTAGTCAGGGGCTTAATCAGCCCCAGCATTTT. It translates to CSASQGLNQPQHF.

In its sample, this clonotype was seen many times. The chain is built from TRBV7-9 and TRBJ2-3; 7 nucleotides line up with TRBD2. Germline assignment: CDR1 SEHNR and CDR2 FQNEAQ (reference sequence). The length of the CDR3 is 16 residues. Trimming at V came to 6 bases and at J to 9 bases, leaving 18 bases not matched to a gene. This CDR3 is CASSHPPGRRGVTQYF. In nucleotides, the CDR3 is TGTGCCAGCAGTCACCCCCCCGGGAGACGGGGGGTAACGCAGTATTTT.

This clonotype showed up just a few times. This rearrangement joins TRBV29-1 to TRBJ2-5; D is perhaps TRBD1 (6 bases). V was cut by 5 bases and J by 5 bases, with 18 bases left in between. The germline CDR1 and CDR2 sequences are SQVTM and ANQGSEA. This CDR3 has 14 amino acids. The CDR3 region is CSVLSSRGFETQYF. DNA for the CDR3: TGCAGCGTTCTCAGTTCGAGGGGGTTTGAGACCCAGTACTTC.

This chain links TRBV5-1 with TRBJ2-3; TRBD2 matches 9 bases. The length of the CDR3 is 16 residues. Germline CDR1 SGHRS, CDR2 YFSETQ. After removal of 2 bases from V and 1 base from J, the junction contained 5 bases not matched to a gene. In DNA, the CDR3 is TGCGCCAGCAGCTTAGAACGGACTAGCGGCACAGATACGCAGTATTTT. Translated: CASSLERTSGTDTQYF. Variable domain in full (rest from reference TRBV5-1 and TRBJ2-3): KAGVTQTPRYLIKTRGQQVTLSCSPISGHRSVSWYQQTPGQGLQFLFEYFSETQRNKGNFPGRFSGRQFSNSRSEMNVSTLELGDSALYLCASSLERTSGTDTQYFGPGTRLTVL.

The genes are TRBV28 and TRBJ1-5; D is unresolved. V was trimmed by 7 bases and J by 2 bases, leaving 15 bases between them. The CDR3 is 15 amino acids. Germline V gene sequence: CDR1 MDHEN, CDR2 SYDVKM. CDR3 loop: CASTTPRVGNQPQHF. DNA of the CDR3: TGTGCCAGCACCACGCCCCGTGTTGGCAATCAGCCCCAGCATTTT.